A selection of T cell receptor beta chains follows, all from one sample in a study of T cells in Graves' hyperthyroidism and ophthalmopathy. TCRdb recomputed calls from the multiplex PCR reads with MiXCR, one row per CDR3 protein. The sample shows 300,000 or so distinct CDR3 sequences, 15% to 20% of them seen only once. The specimen was blood. All receptors derive from a woman in her sixties or seventies with Graves' ophthalmopathy. The CDR3 runs from the conserved cysteine through the conserved F or W. A D gene is named only where the DNA matches it firmly. Size is stated for part of the rows, as once, few or many counts, or as a class when the clone is expanded.

J: TRBJ1-2
size: many
V: TRBV10-3
D: -
CDR3: CAIRSDRVQAYTF
DNA: TGTGCCATCAGAAGCGACAGAGTTCAGGCCTACACCTTC

J: TRBJ1-6
size: few
V: TRBV6-1
D: -
CDR3: CASRRGREDSQYNSPLHF
DNA: TGTGCCAGCAGGAGGGGTCGAGAGGACAGTCAGTATAATTCACCCCTCCACTTT

J: TRBJ2-4
size: few
V: TRBV5-1
D: -
CDR3: CASSPSVNTNIQYF
DNA: TGCGCCAGCAGCCCGTCCGTAAATACGAACATTCAGTACTTC

J: TRBJ2-4
size: many
V: TRBV28
D: -
CDR3: CATSPLSGGRNIQYF
DNA: TGTGCCACCTCCCCCCTAAGTGGAGGCAGAAACATTCAGTACTTC

J: TRBJ1-4
size: few
V: TRBV5-4
D: -
CDR3: CASSRGGITNEKLFF
DNA: TGTGCCAGCAGCAGGGGGGGGATCACTAATGAAAAACTGTTTTTT

J: TRBJ2-7
size: -
V: TRBV28
D: TRBD2
CDR3: CASTAGGGGARGEQYF
DNA: TGTGCCAGCACCGCCGGGGGGGGGGGCGCTCGCGGCGAGCAGTACTTC

J: TRBJ1-1
size: many
V: TRBV18
D: -
CDR3: CASSPSRGTEAFF
DNA: TGTGCCAGCTCACCATCCCGTGGCACTGAAGCTTTCTTT

J: TRBJ2-6
size: -
V: TRBV20-1
D: -
CDR3: CSAASESGANVLTF
DNA: TGCAGTGCTGCCTCTGAGTCTGGGGCCAACGTCCTGACTTTC

J: TRBJ1-1
size: many
V: TRBV20-1
D: TRBD1
CDR3: CSARRDRANTEAFF
DNA: TGCAGTGCTAGAAGGGACAGGGCGAACACTGAAGCTTTCTTT

J: TRBJ2-3
size: many
V: TRBV5-1
D: -
CDR3: CASRTITSTDTQYF
DNA: TGCGCCAGCAGGACTATTACTAGCACAGATACGCAGTATTTT

J: TRBJ2-1
size: -
V: TRBV11-2
D: TRBD2
CDR3: CASSSLAGPSSYNEQFF
DNA: TGTGCCAGCAGCTCTCTAGCGGGTCCGAGCTCCTACAATGAGCAGTTCTTC

J: TRBJ2-7
size: once
V: TRBV9
D: TRBD1
CDR3: CASSVTGAISYEQYF
DNA: TGTGCCAGCAGCGTCACAGGGGCAATATCCTACGAGCAGTACTTC

J: TRBJ2-1
size: many
V: TRBV9
D: TRBD2
CDR3: CASSVLTSGTDEQFF
DNA: TGTGCCAGCAGCGTATTAACTAGCGGGACCGATGAGCAGTTCTTC

J: TRBJ2-1
size: -
V: TRBV20-1
D: -
CDR3: CSASSALDEQFF
DNA: TGCAGTGCTAGCTCCGCTCTAGATGAGCAGTTCTTC

J: TRBJ1-4
size: many
V: TRBV5-5
D: TRBD1
CDR3: CASSLQQGQNEKLFF
DNA: TGTGCCAGCAGCCTCCAGCAGGGACAGAATGAAAAACTGTTTTTT

J: TRBJ2-7
size: -
V: TRBV20-1
D: -
CDR3: CSALGGTSYSYEQYF
DNA: TGCAGTGCTCTGGGCGGGACGTCCTACTCCTACGAGCAGTACTTC

J: TRBJ2-2
size: few
V: TRBV2
D: -
CDR3: CASSGRDRGELFF
DNA: TGTGCCAGCAGTGGCCGGGACCGAGGGGAGCTGTTTTTT

J: TRBJ2-7
size: few
V: TRBV2
D: -
CDR3: CASSEGRTGIYEQYF
DNA: TGTGCCAGCAGTGAAGGTCGGACGGGTATCTACGAGCAGTACTTC

J: TRBJ1-2
size: many
V: TRBV6-6
D: -
CDR3: CASSRGHGYTF
DNA: TGTGCCAGCAGTCGAGGTCATGGCTACACCTTC

J: TRBJ2-7
size: -
V: TRBV19
D: TRBD2
CDR3: CASKPGGLANDEQYF
DNA: TGTGCCAGCAAGCCAGGGGGACTAGCGAACGACGAGCAGTACTTC

J: TRBJ1-1
size: -
V: TRBV10-3
D: -
CDR3: CAIRDQSPEGTEAFF
DNA: TGTGCCATCAGGGACCAGTCTCCTGAGGGCACTGAAGCTTTCTTT

J: TRBJ2-7
size: many
V: TRBV29-1
D: TRBD2
CDR3: CSGRTSATYEQYF
DNA: TGCAGCGGGAGGACTAGCGCAACCTACGAGCAGTACTTC

J: TRBJ1-5
size: -
V: TRBV12-3/TRBV12-4
D: -
CDR3: CASSLAPSQPQHF
DNA: TGTGCCAGCAGTTTAGCGCCATCCCAGCCCCAGCATTTT

J: TRBJ2-2
size: -
V: TRBV6-5
D: -
CDR3: CASSSWATNTGEPFF
DNA: TGTGCCAGCAGTTCCTGGGCCACGAACACCGGGGAGCCGTTTTTT

J: TRBJ2-5
size: many
V: TRBV18
D: -
CDR3: CASSLGRTETQYF
DNA: TGTGCCAGCTCATTAGGACGGACAGAGACCCAGTACTTC

J: TRBJ1-4
size: -
V: TRBV7-9
D: TRBD1
CDR3: CASSFGQGIGELFF
DNA: TGTGCCAGCAGCTTTGGACAGGGGATAGGAGAACTGTTTTTT

J: TRBJ2-3
size: many
V: TRBV9
D: TRBD2
CDR3: CASSVLTSGGTDTQYF
DNA: TGTGCCAGCAGCGTCCTGACTAGCGGGGGAACAGATACGCAGTATTTT

J: TRBJ1-2
size: many
V: TRBV12-3/TRBV12-4
D: -
CDR3: CASSLSGTTGWMGNYGYTF
DNA: TGTGCCAGCAGTTTATCTGGAACAACAGGCTGGATGGGTAACTATGGCTACACCTTC

J: TRBJ2-1
size: -
V: TRBV5-1
D: TRBD2
CDR3: CASSPGGAYNEQFF
DNA: TGCGCCAGCAGCCCCGGGGGGGCTTACAATGAGCAGTTCTTC

J: TRBJ2-1
size: -
V: TRBV7-2
D: -
CDR3: CASSSYNRVSSYNEQFF
DNA: TGTGCCAGCAGTTCTTATAATCGGGTTAGCTCCTACAATGAGCAGTTCTTC

J: TRBJ1-5
size: many
V: TRBV29-1
D: -
CDR3: CSVAARRDQPQHF
DNA: TGCAGCGTTGCCGCCCGGCGGGATCAGCCCCAGCATTTT

J: TRBJ2-1
size: -
V: TRBV4-3
D: -
CDR3: CASSPGTGLSYNEQFF
DNA: TGCGCCAGCAGCCCGGGGACGGGCCTCTCCTACAATGAGCAGTTCTTC

J: TRBJ1-5
size: -
V: TRBV6-5
D: -
CDR3: CASSYSHSSNQPQHF
DNA: TGTGCCAGCAGTTACTCGCACAGTAGCAATCAGCCCCAGCATTTT

J: TRBJ1-1
size: many
V: TRBV10-3
D: TRBD1
CDR3: CAISEGGGKTEAFF
DNA: TGTGCCATCAGTGAGGGAGGGGGCAAAACTGAAGCTTTCTTT

J: TRBJ1-1
size: -
V: TRBV28
D: -
CDR3: CASSSGFFGMNTEAFF
DNA: TGTGCCAGCAGTTCAGGGTTTTTCGGGATGAACACTGAAGCTTTCTTT

J: TRBJ2-1
size: few
V: TRBV20-1
D: TRBD2
CDR3: CSARLAGGGGEQFF
DNA: TGCAGTGCTCGACTAGCGGGGGGGGGTGGTGAGCAGTTCTTC

J: TRBJ2-7
size: -
V: TRBV6-5
D: -
CDR3: CASSYVDSAYEQYF
DNA: TGTGCCAGCAGTTACGTCGACAGTGCCTACGAGCAGTACTTC

J: TRBJ1-2
size: many
V: TRBV28
D: -
CDR3: CASSLSGPGNYGYTF
DNA: TGTGCCAGCAGTTTAAGTGGCCCGGGAAACTATGGCTACACCTTC

J: TRBJ2-1
size: few
V: TRBV6-1
D: -
CDR3: CASRRVLESYNEQFF
DNA: TGTGCCAGCAGAAGGGTCCTTGAATCGTACAATGAGCAGTTCTTC

J: TRBJ2-5
size: few
V: TRBV7-9
D: -
CDR3: CASSLGQAGQETQYF
DNA: TGTGCCAGCAGCTTAGGCCAGGCTGGACAAGAGACCCAGTACTTC

J: TRBJ2-5
size: -
V: TRBV4-1
D: TRBD1
CDR3: CASSHGDRGDETQYF
DNA: TGCGCCAGCAGCCACGGAGACAGGGGAGATGAGACCCAGTACTTC

J: TRBJ1-1
size: -
V: TRBV19
D: -
CDR3: CASSIHGGGTEAFF
DNA: TGTGCCAGTAGTATCCATGGGGGAGGCACTGAAGCTTTCTTT

J: TRBJ2-3
size: many
V: TRBV2
D: -
CDR3: CASSEVENTDTQYF
DNA: TGTGCCAGCAGTGAAGTCGAGAACACAGATACGCAGTATTTT

J: TRBJ2-7
size: many
V: TRBV11-2
D: -
CDR3: CASSLDWGREQYF
DNA: TGTGCCAGCAGCTTAGATTGGGGCCGGGAGCAGTACTTC

J: TRBJ2-3
size: -
V: TRBV24-1
D: -
CDR3: CATSDPGGVTGSYTQYF
DNA: TGTGCCACCAGTGATCCTGGAGGGGTGACGGGATCCTATACGCAGTATTTT

J: TRBJ1-4
size: -
V: TRBV29-1
D: TRBD1
CDR3: CSVSVGGQQNEKLFF
DNA: TGCAGCGTGTCCGTCGGGGGACAGCAGAATGAAAAACTGTTTTTT

J: TRBJ1-2
size: many
V: TRBV7-2
D: -
CDR3: CASSLGDTFSNTF
DNA: TGTGCCAGCAGCTTAGGGGATACCTTCAGCAACACCTTC

J: TRBJ1-6
size: few
V: TRBV20-1
D: -
CDR3: CSASGGSPLHF
DNA: TGCAGTGCTAGTGGCGGTTCACCCCTCCACTTT

J: TRBJ1-1
size: few
V: TRBV11-2
D: -
CDR3: CASSLLARGGDRAFF
DNA: TGTGCCAGCAGCTTATTAGCACGCGGAGGGGATCGGGCTTTCTTT

J: TRBJ2-2
size: many
V: TRBV5-1
D: TRBD2
CDR3: CASSLGLAGLFSGELFF
DNA: TGCGCCAGCAGCTTGGGACTAGCGGGATTGTTTTCCGGGGAGCTGTTTTTT

J: TRBJ1-1
size: -
V: TRBV2
D: -
CDR3: CASSPERGAEAFF
DNA: TGTGCCAGCAGTCCTGAGCGCGGGGCCGAAGCTTTCTTT

J: TRBJ2-7
size: few
V: TRBV5-1
D: -
CDR3: CASRWGSSSYEQYF
DNA: TGCGCCAGCAGATGGGGTTCCAGCTCCTACGAGCAGTACTTC

J: TRBJ2-5
size: many
V: TRBV2
D: TRBD1
CDR3: CASSEQGQLAETQYF
DNA: TGTGCCAGCAGTGAGCAGGGACAGCTAGCAGAGACCCAGTACTTC

J: TRBJ1-1
size: few
V: TRBV20-1
D: -
CDR3: CSASRGPNTEAFF
DNA: TGCAGTGCCAGCCGGGGCCCGAACACTGAAGCTTTCTTT

J: TRBJ2-1
size: -
V: TRBV20-1
D: TRBD2
CDR3: CTIGTSGRSGYNEQFF
DNA: TGCACCATTGGGACTAGCGGGAGGTCTGGATACAATGAGCAGTTCTTC

J: TRBJ2-7
size: many
V: TRBV20-1
D: -
CDR3: CSARRRGAHYEQYF
DNA: TGCAGTGCTAGACGCCGCGGGGCCCACTACGAGCAGTACTTC

J: TRBJ1-5
size: -
V: TRBV20-1
D: TRBD1
CDR3: CSARVTGGWHF
DNA: TGCAGTGCTAGAGTAACAGGGGGCTGGCATTTT

J: TRBJ1-5
size: many
V: TRBV18
D: -
CDR3: CASSPSGDQPQHF
DNA: TGTGCCAGCTCACCTTCGGGGGATCAGCCCCAGCATTTT